This T cell receptor beta chain emerged from a study of tumor-infiltrating lymphocytes in primary liver carcinoma. RNA and DNA were co-extracted from roughly 20-30 mg of unsorted bulk tissue. Collection of samples drew on five separate regions of each tumor. The authors made TCR beta cDNA from about 500 ng total RNA with a constant-region primer. Construction of TCR beta libraries relied on three successive nested multiplex PCR rounds employing slightly modified ARM-PCR. The study ran its first two PCR rounds for roughly 10 cycles each, using TRBV1-TRBV30 forward primers and a C-beta reverse primer. TCRdb independently ran MiXCR on the multiplex PCR reads; one entry per CDR3 protein. The profile shows approximately 53,000 distinct CDR3 sequences, 70% to 80% of them singletons. Germline CDR1 reads SQVTM; CDR2 reads ANQGSEA. The V end was cut by 7 bases, the J end by 7 bases, with 22 bases between. CDR3 length: 14 residues.

The chain combines TRBV29-1 with TRBJ1-2, with D possibly TRBD1 on 6 matching bases. The sample comprised liver tumor tissue from sampling region 5. Subset of the sample: tumor region T5, tumor centre. The clonotype comes from a man between 35 and 55 years old with primary liver carcinoma and hepatitis B virus infection. The CDR3 here is CSAHCIGGECGYTF. The CDR3 DNA follows: TGCAGCGCCCACTGCATAGGGGGAGAGTGTGGCTACACCTTC.